This T cell receptor beta chain derives from a study of T cell responses to AZD1222 COVID-19 vaccine. Only in-frame clones appear in the TCRdb table, and some are missing; sequencing was by immunoSEQ multiplex PCR. This table holds about 67,000 clones, 80% to 90% found once. From germline, CDR1 is SEHNR and CDR2 FQNEAQ (reference sequence). The V and J ends lost 3 bases and 3 bases respectively, with 14 bases between them. CDR3 length: 15 amino acids. Study-wide results and caveats: Possibly, clonal diversity was underestimated; donors were largely white British and included more females. Across spike, vaccine-associated CD4 TCRs were found, dominant at 160-218 and 743-854. Only six AZD1222 recipients tested seropositive at baseline.

A word on this clone: Its antigen is unknown.

This chain links TRBV7-9 with TRBJ1-1; the D gene is possibly TRBD1 (5 bases). The sample was peripheral blood, taken on day 0 of AZD1222 vaccination. The receptor was isolated from an adult in good health. The CDR3 sequence: CASSLGAGWDTEAFF. CDR3 DNA: TGTGCCAGCAGCTTGGGTGCAGGGTGGGACACTGAAGCTTTCTTT.